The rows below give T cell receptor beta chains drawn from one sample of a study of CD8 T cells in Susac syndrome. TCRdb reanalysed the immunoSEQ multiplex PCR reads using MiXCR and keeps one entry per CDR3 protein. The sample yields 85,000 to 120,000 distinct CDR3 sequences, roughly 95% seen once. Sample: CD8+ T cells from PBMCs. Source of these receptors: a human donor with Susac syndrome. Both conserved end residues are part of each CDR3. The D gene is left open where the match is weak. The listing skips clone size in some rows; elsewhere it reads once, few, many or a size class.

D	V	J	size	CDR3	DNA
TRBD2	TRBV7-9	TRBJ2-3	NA	CASSSPGTIGTDTQYF	TGTGCCAGCAGCTCCCCCGGGACTATTGGTACCGATACGCAGTATTTT
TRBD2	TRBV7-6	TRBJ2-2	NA	CASSLVASGGPNTGELFF	TGTGCCAGCAGCTTAGTTGCTAGCGGGGGACCGAACACCGGGGAGCTGTTTTTT
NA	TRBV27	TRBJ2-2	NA	CATTSYTGELFF	TGTGCCACCACCTCATACACCGGGGAGCTGTTTTTT
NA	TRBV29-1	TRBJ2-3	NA	CSARDSNSNTQYF	TGCAGCGCCCGGGACTCGAATAGTAATACGCAGTATTTT
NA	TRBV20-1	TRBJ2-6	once	CSARDSTGRSGANVLTF	TGCAGTGCTAGGGACTCTACAGGGCGGTCTGGGGCCAACGTCCTGACTTTC
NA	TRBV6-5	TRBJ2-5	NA	CASSYDQLGGETQYF	TGTGCCAGCAGTTATGACCAGCTGGGGGGAGAGACCCAGTACTTC
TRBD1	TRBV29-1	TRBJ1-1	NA	CSVADRDRAFF	TGCAGCGTCGCTGACAGGGACAGGGCTTTCTTT
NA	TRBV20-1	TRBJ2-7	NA	CSANGIPGGRQYF	TGCAGTGCTAACGGGATTCCCGGCGGTCGGCAGTACTTC
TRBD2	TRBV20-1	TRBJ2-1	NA	CSARGGEYNEQFF	TGCAGTGCACGCGGGGGGGAATACAATGAGCAGTTCTTC
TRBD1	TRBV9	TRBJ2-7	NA	CASSVGTGEQYF	TGTGCCAGCAGCGTCGGGACAGGCGAGCAGTACTTC
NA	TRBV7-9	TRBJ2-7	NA	CASSDTDEQYF	TGTGCCAGCAGCGATACTGACGAGCAGTACTTC
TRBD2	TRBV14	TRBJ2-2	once	CASSRFGTKGSGELFF	TGTGCCAGCAGCCGTTTCGGGACTAAAGGAAGCGGGGAGCTGTTTTTT
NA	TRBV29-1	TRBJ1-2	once	CSVEPRAAEYGYTF	TGCAGCGTTGAACCCCGGGCAGCCGAATATGGCTACACCTTC
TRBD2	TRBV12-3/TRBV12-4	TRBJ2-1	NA	CASSTPAGRDEQFF	TGTGCCAGCAGTACCCCGGCAGGGAGGGATGAGCAGTTCTTC
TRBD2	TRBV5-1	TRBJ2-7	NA	CASTSGAGGHDEQYF	TGCGCCAGCACTTCGGGTGCGGGGGGGCATGACGAGCAGTACTTC
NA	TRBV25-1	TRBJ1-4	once	CASNRQRNEKLFF	TGTGCCAGCAATAGACAGCGGAATGAAAAACTGTTTTTT
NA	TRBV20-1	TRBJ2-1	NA	CSVRANEQFF	TGCAGTGTGAGGGCAAATGAGCAGTTCTTC
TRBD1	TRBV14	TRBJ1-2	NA	CASSQGAARGYGYTF	TGTGCCAGCAGCCAAGGCGCGGCCAGGGGGTATGGCTACACCTTC
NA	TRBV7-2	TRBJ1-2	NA	CASSLGTGAIGYTF	TGTGCCAGCAGCTTAGGCACGGGGGCAATTGGCTACACCTTC
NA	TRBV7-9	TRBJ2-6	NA	CASSIGASGANVLTF	TGTGCCAGCAGCATTGGTGCTTCTGGGGCCAACGTCCTGACTTTC
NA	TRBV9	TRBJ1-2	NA	CASSGTGTRGDGYTF	TGTGCCAGCAGCGGAACCGGGACACGGGGAGATGGCTACACCTTC
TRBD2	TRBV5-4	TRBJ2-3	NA	CASSRGLSFTDTQYF	TGTGCCAGCAGTCGGGGACTATCCTTCACAGATACGCAGTATTTT
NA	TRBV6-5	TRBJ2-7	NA	CASSYSEGLTYEQYF	TGTGCCAGCAGTTACTCGGAGGGGCTGACCTACGAGCAGTACTTC
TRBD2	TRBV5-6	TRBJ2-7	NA	CASSWGGYEQYF	TGTGCCAGCAGCTGGGGGGGGTACGAGCAGTACTTC
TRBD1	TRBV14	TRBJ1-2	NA	CASSQVAGQGAQNYGYTF	TGTGCCAGCAGCCAAGTAGCGGGACAGGGGGCCCAGAACTATGGCTACACCTTC
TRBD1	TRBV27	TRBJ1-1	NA	CASRDRGMNTEAFF	TGTGCCAGCAGGGACAGGGGGATGAACACTGAAGCTTTCTTT
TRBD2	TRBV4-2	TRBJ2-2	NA	CASSQAAGVNTGELFF	TGTGCCAGCAGCCAAGCGGCGGGGGTGAACACCGGGGAGCTGTTTTTT
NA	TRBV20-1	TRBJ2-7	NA	CSARDRAPEQYF	TGCAGTGCTAGAGACAGGGCGCCCGAGCAGTACTTC
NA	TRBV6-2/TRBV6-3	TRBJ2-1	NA	CASSYWWNNEQFF	TGTGCCAGCAGTTACTGGTGGAACAATGAGCAGTTCTTC
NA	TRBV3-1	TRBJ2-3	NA	CASSILPGQPTDTQYF	TGTGCCAGCAGCATCCTTCCCGGACAGCCCACAGATACGCAGTATTTT
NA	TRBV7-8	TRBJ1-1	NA	CASSLAGRPNTEAFF	TGTGCCAGCAGCTTAGCGGGGCGTCCGAACACTGAAGCTTTCTTT
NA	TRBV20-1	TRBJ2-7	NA	CSAKPGGPFYEQYF	TGCAGTGCTAAACCAGGGGGGCCCTTCTACGAGCAGTACTTC
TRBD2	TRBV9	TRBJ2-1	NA	CASSPAGREVDEQFF	TGTGCCAGCAGCCCAGCAGGGAGGGAGGTGGATGAGCAGTTCTTC
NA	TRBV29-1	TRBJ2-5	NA	CSVGGVLETQYF	TGCAGCGTTGGAGGGGTTTTGGAGACCCAGTACTTC
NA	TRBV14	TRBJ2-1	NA	CASSQEGLTQFF	TGTGCCAGCAGCCAAGAAGGACTCACGCAGTTCTTC
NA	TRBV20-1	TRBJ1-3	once	CSASEGQHSGNTIYF	TGCAGTGCTAGCGAGGGACAACACTCTGGAAACACCATATATTTT
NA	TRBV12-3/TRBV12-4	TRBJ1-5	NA	CASSQGWGGNQPQHF	TGTGCCAGCAGTCAAGGTTGGGGAGGTAATCAGCCCCAGCATTTT
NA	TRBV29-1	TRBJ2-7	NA	CSVSGGESYEQYF	TGCAGCGTCTCCGGGGGCGAATCCTACGAGCAGTACTTC
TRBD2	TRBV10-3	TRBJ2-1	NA	CAISESAGGPYNEQFF	TGTGCCATCAGTGAGTCAGCGGGGGGACCTTACAATGAGCAGTTCTTC
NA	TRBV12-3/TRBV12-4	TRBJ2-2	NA	CASSPVGVAGELFF	TGTGCCAGCAGCCCAGTCGGGGTCGCCGGGGAGCTGTTTTTT